The 18 T cell receptor beta chains presented below share a single source sample, sequenced in a study of cytotoxic CD8 clonotypes in ibrutinib-treated CLL. The assay was immunoSEQ multiplex PCR, and TCRdb's table has in-frame clones only and misses some. Of fewer than 150,000 clones in the sample, 84% are singletons; the top ten hold 2.5% to 3.5%. Sequencing used PBMCs, obtained after 24 months of ibrutinib treatment. Every receptor here comes from a human donor with chronic lymphocytic leukemia.

The chain recombines TRBV28 with TRBJ2-7, with D perhaps TRBD2 (6 bases). V gave up 5 bases and J gave up 0 bases, with 17 bases separating them. This CDR3 has 16 amino acids. Germline values: CDR1 MDHEN, CDR2 SYDVKM. The CDR3 protein is CASSPAGTRSSYEQYF. The CDR3 DNA follows: TGTGCCAGCAGTCCCGCGGGGACCCGGAGCTCCTACGAGCAGTACTTC.

This clone showed up just once. V is TRBV5-5 and J is TRBJ2-7; possibly TRBD1 for D (6 bases). The CDR3 length is 15 residues. CDR1 is SGHKS, CDR2 YYEKEE, per germline (reference sequence). Trimming removed 0 bases at V and 5 bases at J, with 15 bases between. CDR3 coding DNA: TGTGCCAGCAGCTTGGCCTTTGGCAGGGGTGACGAGCAGTACTTC. Its translation is CASSLAFGRGDEQYF.

The V gene is TRBV5-1, the J gene TRBJ1-3; a weak D match, TRBD1 (5 bases). V was pared by 4 bases and J by 3 bases, with 8 bases between. The CDR3 has 13 amino acids. Germline V CDR1 and CDR2: SGHRS, YFSETQ. The CDR3 region has the DNA TGCGCCAGCAGCGGGGACGGTGGAAACACCATATATTTT. Protein product: CASSGDGGNTIYF. The whole variable domain, remainder taken from reference TRBV5-1 and TRBJ1-3, is KAGVTQTPRYLIKTRGQQVTLSCSPISGHRSVSWYQQTPGQGLQFLFEYFSETQRNKGNFPGRFSGRQFSNSRSEMNVSTLELGDSALYLCASSGDGGNTIYFGEGSWLTVV.

The chain employs TRBV6-5 and TRBJ2-2; 8 bases align to TRBD1. With V trimmed by 9 bases and J by 6 bases, 12 bases remained unmatched. The CDR3 loop spans 15 amino acids. Germline assignment: CDR1 MNHEY and CDR2 SVGAGI. Written as DNA, the CDR3 is TGTGCCAGTAAAACCGGGACAGGCTTTGCCGGGGAGCTGTTTTTT. Amino acid sequence: CASKTGTGFAGELFF.

This clone showed up just once. The chain combines TRBV19 with TRBJ1-5; unclear D gene. Germline values: CDR1 LNHDA, CDR2 SQIVND (reference sequence). The V end was cut by 6 bases, the J end by 1 base, with 10 bases between. CDR3 length: 14 amino acids. The chain's CDR3 is CASSPLWSNQPQHF. CDR3 bases: TGTGCCAGTAGCCCGTTGTGGAGCAATCAGCCCCAGCATTTT.

The chain recombines TRBV11-2 with TRBJ2-2, with D possibly being TRBD1 or TRBD2 (6 bases each). The CDR3 has 18 residues. Trimming stripped 8 bases from V and 2 bases from J, with 24 bases between. Germline V gene sequence: CDR1 SGHAT, CDR2 FQNNGV. This CDR3 is CASLRRFSGAGNTGELFF. The CDR3 DNA reads as TGTGCCAGCCTTCGAAGGTTTTCGGGGGCAGGCAACACCGGGGAGCTGTTTTTT.

This clone was seen just once. The chain carries TRBV20-1 and TRBJ1-4, with D perhaps TRBD1 (5 bases). This CDR3 is 11 amino acids long. Trimming removed 6 bases at V and 8 bases at J, with 10 bases between. Per germline, CDR1 DFQATT and CDR2 SNEGSKA (reference sequence). The CDR3: CSASRGEKLFF. The CDR3 nucleotides read TGCAGTGCCTCCCGGGGGGAAAAACTGTTTTTT.

The V and J genes are TRBV10-3 and TRBJ1-2; TRBD1 matches at 8 bases. CDR1 and CDR2 (germline): ENHRY, SYGVKD. V trimming: 1 base; J trimming: 2 bases; junction bases outside the gene matches: 3. The CDR3 sequence is 15 residues long. CDR3 DNA sequence: TGTGCCATCAGTGAGTTATGGACAGGGAACTATGGCTACACCTTC. It translates to CAISELWTGNYGYTF.

The rearrangement links TRBV7-2 to TRBJ2-1, with 8 bases fitting TRBD1. Germline CDR1 is SGHTA and CDR2 is FQGNSA. The CDR3 extends over 15 amino acids. The J segment lost 4 bases and the V segment lost 1 base, leaving 3 bases of the junction unmatched. CDR3 DNA: TGTGCCAGCAGCTTAGGGGGACAGGTATACAATGAGCAGTTCTTC. Amino acids: CASSLGGQVYNEQFF.

The chain joins TRBV7-3 to TRBJ1-1, with a weak D call TRBD1 (6 bases). CDR3 length: 15 residues. Germline V gene sequence: CDR1 SGHTA, CDR2 FQGTGA. Trimming pared 5 bases from V and 1 base from J, leaving 14 bases between. In DNA form, the CDR3 reads TGTGCCAGCAGCGCAGACCGGGGGCCGAACACTGAAGCTTTCTTT. Amino acids: CASSADRGPNTEAFF.

This chain joins TRBV11-2 and TRBJ2-2, with a weak D call TRBD2 (7 bases). Trimming shortened V by 3 bases and J by 6 bases, and 14 bases separated the two germline ends. This CDR3 comprises 15 residues. Germline CDR1 reads SGHAT; CDR2 reads FQNNGV. CDR3 loop: CASSLAGEGAGELFF. For the CDR3, the DNA is TGTGCCAGCAGCTTGGCAGGGGAGGGGGCCGGGGAGCTGTTTTTT.

V gene TRBV5-1 combines with J gene TRBJ1-2; 8 bases map to TRBD1. After removal of 2 bases from V and 1 base from J, the junction contained 4 bases not matched to a gene. CDR1 SGHRS and CDR2 YFSETQ come from the germline V gene. The CDR3 has 15 residues. CDR3 amino acids: CASSFETGVNYGYTF. The CDR3 nucleotides are TGCGCCAGCAGCTTTGAGACAGGGGTTAACTATGGCTACACCTTC.

The chain carries TRBV5-1 and TRBJ2-1; the D call may be TRBD1 or TRBD2 (5 bases each). Trimming cost V 1 base and J 2 bases, with 10 bases left between them. This CDR3 region has 15 residues. Germline lookup yields CDR1 SGHRS and CDR2 YFSETQ. The CDR3 spells CASSLRDVTYNEQFF. In nucleotides, the CDR3 is TGCGCCAGCAGCTTGCGGGACGTTACCTACAATGAGCAGTTCTTC.

V is TRBV5-1 and J is TRBJ1-5, with a weak D call TRBD1 (5 bases). Germline CDR1 is SGHRS and CDR2 is YFSETQ. The V end was cut by 0 bases, the J end by 5 bases, with 12 bases between. The CDR3 is made up of 15 amino acids. The CDR3 DNA is TGCGCCAGCAGCTTGGCCGGAGACAGACATCAGCCCCAGCATTTT. It yields the protein CASSLAGDRHQPQHF. The variable domain in full, completed from reference TRBV5-1 and TRBJ1-5, reads KAGVTQTPRYLIKTRGQQVTLSCSPISGHRSVSWYQQTPGQGLQFLFEYFSETQRNKGNFPGRFSGRQFSNSRSEMNVSTLELGDSALYLCASSLAGDRHQPQHFGDGTRLSIL.

The V call is TRBV5-5, the J call TRBJ1-2; no clear D gene. This CDR3 spans 13 amino acids. The germline gives CDR1 SGHKS, CDR2 YYEKEE (reference sequence). V lost 0 bases to trimming and J lost 8 bases, with 11 bases between them. The CDR3 DNA reads TGTGCCAGCAGCTTGGGACACGAGGACGGCTACACCTTC. It specifies CASSLGHEDGYTF.

This clone was recorded only once. The V and J genes are TRBV30 and TRBJ1-4; possibly TRBD1 for D (5 bases). Germline V gene lookup returns CDR1 GTSNPN and CDR2 SVGIG (reference sequence). The CDR3 runs to 12 residues. V was trimmed by 1 base and J by 8 bases, leaving 8 bases between them. The DNA for the CDR3 is TGTGCCTGGAGTGCTAGACAGGAAAAACTGTTTTTT. Translation: CAWSARQEKLFF.

This rearrangement joins TRBV28 to TRBJ1-2; no definite D call. Trimming shortened V by 1 base and J by 3 bases, and 9 bases separated the two germline ends. The germline CDR1 and CDR2 sequences are MDHEN and SYDVKM. This CDR3 region has 14 residues. CDR3 in DNA: TGTGCCAGCAGTTTATTGAAGGGAGACTATGGCTACACCTTC. Translated, it gives CASSLLKGDYGYTF.

This clone was recorded only once. The chain carries TRBV27 and TRBJ2-7; tentative D call: TRBD1 (6 bases). Trimming took 9 bases from V and 5 from J, leaving 20 bases between them. CDR1 is MNHEY and CDR2 is SMNVEV in the germline V gene (reference sequence). CDR3 length equals 14 residues. The CDR3 is CASRQGSLWDEQYF. The CDR3 DNA sequence: TGTGCCAGTCGCCAGGGGTCCCTTTGGGACGAGCAGTACTTC.